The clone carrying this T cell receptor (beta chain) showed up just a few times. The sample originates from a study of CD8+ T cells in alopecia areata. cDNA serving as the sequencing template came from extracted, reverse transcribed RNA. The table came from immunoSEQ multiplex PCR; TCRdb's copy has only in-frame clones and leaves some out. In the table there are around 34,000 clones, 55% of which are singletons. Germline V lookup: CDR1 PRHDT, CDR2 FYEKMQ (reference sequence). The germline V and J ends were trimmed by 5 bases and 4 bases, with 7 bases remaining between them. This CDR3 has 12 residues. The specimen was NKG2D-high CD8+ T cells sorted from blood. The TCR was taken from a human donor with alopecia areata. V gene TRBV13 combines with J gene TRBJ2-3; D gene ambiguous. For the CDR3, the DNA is TGTGCCAGCAGCCGGTGGTCAGATACGCAGTATTTT. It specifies CASSRWSDTQYF.